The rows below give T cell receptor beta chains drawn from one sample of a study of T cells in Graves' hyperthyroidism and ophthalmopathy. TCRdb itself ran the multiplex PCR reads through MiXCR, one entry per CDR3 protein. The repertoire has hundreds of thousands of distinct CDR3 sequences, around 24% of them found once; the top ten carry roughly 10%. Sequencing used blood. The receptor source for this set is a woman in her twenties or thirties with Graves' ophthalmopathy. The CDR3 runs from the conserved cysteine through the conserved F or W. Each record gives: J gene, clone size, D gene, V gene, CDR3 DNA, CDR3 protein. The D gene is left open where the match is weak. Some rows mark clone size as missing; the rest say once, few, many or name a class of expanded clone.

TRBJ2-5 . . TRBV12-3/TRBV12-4 TGTGCCAGCAGTTTATGGTCATTTGGGGTAGAGACCCAGTACTTC CASSLWSFGVETQYF
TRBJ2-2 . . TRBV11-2 TGTGCCAGCAGCTTAGTCGGGTTACGGACCACCGGGGAGCTGTTTTTT CASSLVGLRTTGELFF
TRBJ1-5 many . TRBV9 TGTGCCAGTAGTGGTGGGGGTAATCAGCCCCAGCATTTT CASSGGGNQPQHF
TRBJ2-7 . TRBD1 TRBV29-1 TGCAGCGGCGGACAGGGAGCCTACGAGCAGTACTTC CSGGQGAYEQYF
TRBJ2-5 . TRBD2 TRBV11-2 TGTGCCAGCAGACCGGGACTAGCAGTGGAGACCCAGTACTTC CASRPGLAVETQYF
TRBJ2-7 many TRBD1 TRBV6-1 TGTGCCAGCATTCCGAGGCAGGGGGCCTACGAGCAGTACTTC CASIPRQGAYEQYF
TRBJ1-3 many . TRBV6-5 TGTGCCAGCCTCAGGGGAGTCTCTGGAAACACCATATATTTT CASLRGVSGNTIYF
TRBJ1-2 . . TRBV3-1 TGTGTCAGCAGCCAAGATCTAATGGGGAAATTCTATGGCTACACCTTC CVSSQDLMGKFYGYTF
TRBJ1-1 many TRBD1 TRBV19 TGTGCCAGTAGTACTCTGGTGGGGACAGAAGAAGCTTTCTTT CASSTLVGTEEAFF
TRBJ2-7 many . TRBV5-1 TGCGCCAGCAGCTTGGATGGTCACGAGCAGTACTTC CASSLDGHEQYF
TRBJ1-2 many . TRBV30 TGTGCCTGGAGTGCTGGTAGGGACCGTGGCTACACCTTC CAWSAGRDRGYTF
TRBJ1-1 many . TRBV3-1 TGTGCCAGCAGCCAAGACCGGACGCGAGGGGCTTTCTTT CASSQDRTRGAFF
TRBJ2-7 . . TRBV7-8 TGTGCCAGCAGCCCCATCCGGGCCGGGTGGATCTACGAGCAGTACTTC CASSPIRAGWIYEQYF
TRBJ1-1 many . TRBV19 TGTGCCAGTAGACTCAGGGCGGACACTGAAGCTTTCTTT CASRLRADTEAFF
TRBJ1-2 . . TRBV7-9 TGTGCCAGCAGCCCGGACTTTGGTGGCTACACCTTC CASSPDFGGYTF
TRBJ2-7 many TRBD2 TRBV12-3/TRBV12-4 TGTGCCAGCAGTTCTCCGGGACTAGCGTCCTACGAGCAGTACTTC CASSSPGLASYEQYF
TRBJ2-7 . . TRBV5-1 TGCGCCAGCAGCTTGTCTCAGGGTCTGGGCGAGCAGTACTTC CASSLSQGLGEQYF
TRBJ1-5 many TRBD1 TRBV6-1 TGTGCCAGCCTAACCGGGACAGGGGGCGGTGGGGAGCCCCAGCATTTT CASLTGTGGGGEPQHF
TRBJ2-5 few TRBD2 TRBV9 TGTGCCAGCAGCGTAGATAGCGGGAGGGCCCCGGACCAGTACTTC CASSVDSGRAPDQYF
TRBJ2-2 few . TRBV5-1 TGCGCCAGCCGGGTGGGGACGGCGAACACCGGGGAGCTGTTTTTT CASRVGTANTGELFF
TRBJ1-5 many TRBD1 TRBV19 TGTGCCAGTAGTCCCCCGACAGGGGACGGTCAGCCCCAGCATTTT CASSPPTGDGQPQHF
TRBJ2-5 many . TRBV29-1 TGCAGCGCGCTAAGGGAGACCCAGTACTTC CSALRETQYF
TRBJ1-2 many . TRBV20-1 TGCAGTGCTGGAGTAGGGGGTGGCAACTATGGCTACACCTTC CSAGVGGGNYGYTF
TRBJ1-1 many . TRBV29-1 TGCAGCGTTTTCCAGGACATGAACACTGAAGCTTTCTTT CSVFQDMNTEAFF
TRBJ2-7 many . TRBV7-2 TGTGCCAGCAGCGACCGACAGGTTGTCAGCTACGAGCAGTACTTC CASSDRQVVSYEQYF
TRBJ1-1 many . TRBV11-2 TGTGCCAGCAGCTTAGTCTTCGCTTCAGGCGGCACTGAAGCTTTCTTT CASSLVFASGGTEAFF
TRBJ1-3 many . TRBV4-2 TGTGCCAGCAGCCAAGATCGGGTAGGCACGACCTCTGGAAACACCATATATTTT CASSQDRVGTTSGNTIYF
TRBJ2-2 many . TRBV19 TGTGCCAGTAGTATAATAGGGGGCACCGGGGAGCTGTTTTTT CASSIIGGTGELFF
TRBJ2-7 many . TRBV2 TGTGCCAGCAGGGTAACAACGGATTCCTACGAGCAGTACTTC CASRVTTDSYEQYF
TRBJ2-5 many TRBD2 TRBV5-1 TGCGCCAGCAGCGAGAATAGCGGGGGCCCCCAAGAGACCCAGTACTTC CASSENSGGPQETQYF
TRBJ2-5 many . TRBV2 TGTGCCAGCTCAGGGGCGTGGACTACCTTCCAAGAGACCCAGTACTTC CASSGAWTTFQETQYF
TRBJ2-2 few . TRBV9 TGTGCCAGCAGCAGGAAAAGGGGGACGCCAAACACCGGGGAGCTGTTTTTT CASSRKRGTPNTGELFF
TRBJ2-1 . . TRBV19 TGTGCCAGTAGTATCGTTCGGGACGGCAATGAGCAGTTCTTC CASSIVRDGNEQFF
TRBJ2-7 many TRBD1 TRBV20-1 TGCAGTGCTTCCCAAGGGGGCAGGGGGTCCGAGCAGTACTTC CSASQGGRGSEQYF
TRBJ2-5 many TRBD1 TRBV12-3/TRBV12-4 TGTGCCAGCAGTTGGCCGGGACAGGGGGTAGAGACCCAGTACTTC CASSWPGQGVETQYF
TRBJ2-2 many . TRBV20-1 TGCAGTGCTCCAGGGTGGAACACCGGGGAGCTGTTTTTT CSAPGWNTGELFF
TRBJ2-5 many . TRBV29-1 TGCAGCGTTGAGAGACAGGAACAAGAGACCCAGTACTTC CSVERQEQETQYF
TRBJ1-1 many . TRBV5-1 TGCGCCAGCAGCTTGGTAGGGGGGGCAGGGCCTGAACTCTTT CASSLVGGAGPELF
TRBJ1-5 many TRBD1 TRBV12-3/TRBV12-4 TGTGCCAGCAGGGAAGGACAGGGCCACCAGCATTTT CASREGQGHQHF
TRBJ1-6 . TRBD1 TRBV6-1 TGTGCCAGCAGTGTGACCGGGACAGGGAATTCACCCCTCCACTTT CASSVTGTGNSPLHF
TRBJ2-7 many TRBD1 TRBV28 TGTGCCAGCAGTTGGGGGACAGGGGGTTACGAGCAGTACTTC CASSWGTGGYEQYF
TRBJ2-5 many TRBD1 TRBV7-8 TGTGCCAGCAGCTTAACCGGGACAGGGTCTGTTCGAGGGGAGACCCAGTACTTC CASSLTGTGSVRGETQYF
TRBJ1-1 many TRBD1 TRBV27 TGTGCCAGCAGTTCCGCAGGGGGCTTGTGGACTGAAGCTTTCTTT CASSSAGGLWTEAFF
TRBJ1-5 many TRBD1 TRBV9 TGTGCCAGCAGCGTAGTGCCGGGACAGGGGGCGGATCAGCCCCAGCATTTT CASSVVPGQGADQPQHF
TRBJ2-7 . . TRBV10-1 TGCGCCAGCAGCGGGGGTGCAACCTACGAGCAGTACTTC CASSGGATYEQYF
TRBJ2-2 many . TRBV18 TGTGCCAGCTCACCACGTGGAGCGAACACCGGGGAGCTGTTTTTT CASSPRGANTGELFF